The 20 T cell receptor beta chains below were found in one sample sequenced in a study of CD8+ T cells in alopecia areata. TCR sequencing used cDNA made by reverse transcription of extracted RNA. Sequencing used immunoSEQ multiplex PCR; TCRdb keeps in-frame clones, though not all of them. The sample records 100,000 to 130,000 clones, approximately 63% being singletons. Sequencing was done on a sample of CD8+ T cells sorted from blood. The receptors were sampled from a human donor in good health.

V is TRBV5-1 and J is TRBJ2-6, with D unclear. The V gene's germline CDR1 is SGHRS and CDR2 YFSETQ. The CDR3 runs to 13 residues. V lost 9 bases and J lost 0, with 7 bases in between. CDR3 in DNA: TGCGCCACCTCAAGCTCTGGGGCCAACGTCCTGACTTTC. Its protein is CATSSSGANVLTF. The whole variable domain, remainder taken from reference TRBV5-1 and TRBJ2-6, is KAGVTQTPRYLIKTRGQQVTLSCSPISGHRSVSWYQQTPGQGLQFLFEYFSETQRNKGNFPGRFSGRQFSNSRSEMNVSTLELGDSALYLCATSSSGANVLTFGAGSRLTVL.

V and J are TRBV30 and TRBJ2-5; 7 nucleotides match TRBD2. V lost 3 bases and J lost 0; bases outside the gene matches: 4. Germline V gene data show CDR1 as GTSNPN and CDR2 as SVGIG (reference sequence). The CDR3 contains 14 residues. CDR3 amino acids: CAWSLAANQETQYF. DNA of the CDR3: TGTGCCTGGAGCCTAGCGGCGAACCAAGAGACCCAGTACTTC.

V gene TRBV5-1 combines with J gene TRBJ2-5; D unclear. This CDR3 is built from 14 residues. Germline lookup yields CDR1 SGHRS and CDR2 YFSETQ. The V end lost 2 bases, the J end lost 2 bases, and 10 bases lay between the germline ends. The CDR3 sequence: CASSFRPEQETQYF. CDR3 coding DNA: TGCGCCAGCAGCTTCCGGCCGGAGCAAGAGACCCAGTACTTC.

This clone showed up just a few times. This chain links TRBV30 with TRBJ1-1; D uncertain. CDR3 length: 15 amino acids. V was pared by 1 base and J by 5 bases, with 17 bases between. Germline CDR1 reads GTSNPN; CDR2 reads SVGIG (reference sequence). The CDR3 nucleotides read TGTGCCTGGAGTGGTGTGGCAACGGGAGGGACTGAAGCTTTCTTT. This gives the protein CAWSGVATGGTEAFF. Variable domain in full (rest from reference TRBV30 and TRBJ1-1): SQTIHQWPATLVQPVGSPLSLECTVEGTSNPNLYWYRQAAGRGLQLLFYSVGIGQISSEVPQNLSASRPQDRQFILSSKKLLLSDSGFYLCAWSGVATGGTEAFFGQGTRLTVV.

The CDR3 DNA sequence: TGTGCCAGCAGCGTCAGGGACTACTACGAGCAGTACTTC. It translates to CASSVRDYYEQYF. The chain combines TRBV6-6 with TRBJ2-7; 7 bases map to TRBD2. Germline V gene sequence: CDR1 MNHNY, CDR2 SVGAGI (reference sequence). V dropped 6 bases and J dropped 3; count of bases not matched to a gene: 5. The CDR3 sequence is 13 residues long.

This rearrangement joins TRBV4-1 to TRBJ2-1; 9 positions agree with TRBD2. The J segment lost 4 bases and the V segment lost 6 bases, leaving 10 bases of the junction unmatched. The CDR3 consists of 16 residues. CDR1 MGHRA and CDR2 YSYEKL come from the germline V gene. The CDR3 sequence: CASSFSGGGAYNEQFF. In nucleotides, the CDR3 is TGCGCCAGCAGTTTTTCAGGCGGGGGGGCGTACAATGAGCAGTTCTTC.

The chain carries TRBV7-9 and TRBJ2-7; D perhaps matches TRBD2 (6 bases). CDR3 length: 16 residues. Germline loops: CDR1 SEHNR, CDR2 FQNEAQ (reference sequence). V was cut by 5 bases and J by 2 bases, with 19 bases left in between. Here the CDR3 reads CASSPIRVGGAYEQYF. The CDR3 bases are TGTGCCAGCAGCCCGATACGGGTCGGAGGGGCCTACGAGCAGTACTTC.

The chain recombines TRBV27 with TRBJ2-3; no definite D call. This CDR3 contains 15 residues. CDR1 and CDR2 from the germline V gene are MNHEY and SMNVEV (reference sequence). The V end was cut by 1 base, the J end by 0 bases, with 8 bases between. CDR3 bases: TGTGCCAGCAGTTTATGGTCGGGTAGCACAGATACGCAGTATTTT. Encoded protein: CASSLWSGSTDTQYF.

The CDR3 DNA sequence: TGTGCCAGCAGTTTAGTAGCGGGGGCGAACACCGGGGAGCTGTTTTTT. Translating it yields CASSLVAGANTGELFF. The chain uses TRBV27 and TRBJ2-2; 9 bases are shared with TRBD2. The CDR3 length is 16 residues. J was trimmed by 0 bases and V by 2 bases; bases with no gene match: 1. Per the germline V gene, CDR1 is MNHEY and CDR2 is SMNVEV (reference sequence).

Concerning this clone itself: The same CDR3 arises from other DNA sequences in this sample as well. J is TRBJ2-7 and V is TRBV6-5; weak D call: TRBD2 (5 bases). The CDR3 is 11 amino acids. The V end was cut by 3 bases, the J end by 5 bases, with 5 bases between. Germline CDR1 MNHEY, CDR2 SVGAGI. In DNA form, the CDR3 reads TGTGCCAGCAGTTATAGCGACGAGCAGTACTTC. The encoded protein is CASSYSDEQYF.

The chain has TRBV5-1 and TRBJ2-1; unclear D gene. Trimming took 0 bases from V and 4 from J, leaving 5 bases between them. CDR1 is SGHRS, CDR2 YFSETQ, per germline. The CDR3 spans 13 residues. In DNA, the CDR3 is TGCGCCAGCAGCTTGGACCAATACAATGAGCAGTTCTTC. Residues: CASSLDQYNEQFF.

In its sample, this clone was seen once. The chain is built from TRBV4-1 and TRBJ2-1, with a tentative D call TRBD2 (7 bases). From germline, CDR1 is MGHRA and CDR2 YSYEKL. The CDR3 has 12 residues. Trimming removed 0 bases from V and 15 bases from J, with 12 bases in between. The CDR3 coding sequence is TGCGCCAGCAGCCAAGATGGCGGGGGCCTGTTCTTC. Its translation: CASSQDGGGLFF.

Only one count was recorded for this clone. The chain joins TRBV19 to TRBJ1-2, with TRBD1 matching 7 bases. CDR1 and CDR2 (germline): LNHDA, SQIVND (reference sequence). V lost 7 bases and J lost 5; bases outside the gene matches: 10. This CDR3 region has 14 residues. The CDR3 sequence: CASTAGQARYGYTF. Written as DNA, the CDR3 is TGTGCCAGTACCGCTGGACAGGCGCGGTATGGCTACACCTTC.

The V call is TRBV7-9, the J call TRBJ1-2; D remains ambiguous. CDR3 length: 14 residues. V lost 4 bases and J 7 bases, leaving 16 bases between the germline ends. Germline V gives CDR1 SEHNR, CDR2 FQNEAQ (reference sequence). Here the CDR3 reads CASSSGSAEGGYTF. The CDR3, as DNA: TGTGCCAGCAGCTCCGGATCCGCGGAGGGTGGCTACACCTTC.

The rearrangement joins TRBV5-1 to TRBJ2-3, with 8 bases that match TRBD2. Per germline, CDR1 SGHRS and CDR2 YFSETQ. The CDR3 consists of 14 residues. J was trimmed by 5 bases and V by 5 bases; bases with no gene match: 7. The CDR3 bases are TGCGCCAGCAGACGTAGCGGGACTGAAGATACGCAGTATTTT. It is translated as CASRRSGTEDTQYF.

The chain carries TRBV13 and TRBJ1-4; tentative D call: TRBD1 (6 bases). The CDR3 is 15 amino acids. Germline V lookup: CDR1 PRHDT, CDR2 FYEKMQ (reference sequence). Trimming cost V 4 bases and J 1 base, with 10 bases left between them. As DNA, the CDR3 is TGTGCCAGCAGCTCCCTACAGGGAACTAATGAAAAACTGTTTTTT. Its protein product is CASSSLQGTNEKLFF.

This clone is a singleton in its sample. The rearrangement uses TRBV6-1 and TRBJ2-7; D gene uncertain. Germline V lookup: CDR1 MNHNS, CDR2 SASEGT. V was clipped by 2 bases and J by 0 bases, with 11 bases between them. This CDR3 region has 15 residues. CDR3 amino acids: CASSETVSSSYEQYF. In DNA form, the CDR3 reads TGTGCCAGCAGTGAAACAGTATCGAGCTCCTACGAGCAGTACTTC.

The CDR3 is CASSERTGGRVDQETQYF. CDR3 sequence (DNA): TGTGCCAGCAGCGAACGGACAGGGGGCCGGGTGGATCAAGAGACCCAGTACTTC. The chain couples TRBV13 to TRBJ2-5; 11 bases map to TRBD1. This CDR3 is built from 18 residues. The germline V gene has CDR1 PRHDT and CDR2 FYEKMQ (reference sequence). V lost 5 bases to trimming and J lost 2 bases; unmatched junction nucleotides: 13.

The chain couples TRBV27 to TRBJ2-7, with 8 bases fitting TRBD1. CDR1 and CDR2 from the germline V gene are MNHEY and SMNVEV (reference sequence). Trimming removed 5 bases from V and 1 base from J; junction bases left unmatched: 13. The CDR3 runs to 17 residues. The CDR3 DNA follows: TGTGCCAGCAGTGATCTGGGGCTAGGACAGGGTTCCTACGAGCAGTACTTC. Amino acids: CASSDLGLGQGSYEQYF.

The chain combines TRBV4-1 with TRBJ1-4, with 7 bases aligning to TRBD1. Germline CDR1 reads MGHRA; CDR2 reads YSYEKL. This CDR3 is built from 13 residues. Trimming at V came to 2 bases and at J to 8 bases, leaving 2 bases not matched to a gene. Here the CDR3 DNA reads TGCGCCAGCAGCCAAACCAGGGGGGAAAAACTGTTTTTT. Its translation: CASSQTRGEKLFF.